Sequencing of this T cell receptor beta chain was carried out in a study of cytomegalovirus exposure and HLA in healthy donors (dated by TCRdb to 2016 to 2017). About the study as a whole: An earlier analysis of several hundred of the donors reported approximately 300 Gb of sequence data and approximately 120 million unique TCR beta sequences obtained from about 179 million T cells. About 330 gigabases of sequencing data and approximately 91 million unique TCR sequences made up an early release that covered roughly 670 HLA-typed donors. Of the approximately 400 genotyped donors, approximately 82% fell in the genetic ancestry cluster associated with self-reported Caucasian donors. The study aimed to test whether cataloging public T cell receptors could reveal signatures of past pathogen exposure. The study profiled the T cell repertoires of hundreds of subjects by immunosequencing and related them to cytomegalovirus serostatus. Along with the approximately 620-subject first cohort, a separate validation cohort of over a hundred different subjects was used. To predict cytomegalovirus infection status, the study brought together high-throughput TCR immunosequencing, statistical association of individual TCRs with disease status, and machine learning. To study patterns of TCR occurrence, a later analysis re-analyzed previously published TCR beta repertoires from hundreds of donors and added high-resolution HLA genotyping. The later analysis used no new phenotypic data to find candidate immune exposures, relying instead on TCR beta sequences and their occurrence across donors. To decide whether each TCR beta V gene segment behaved as functional or pseudogenic, an earlier analysis of several hundred of the donors relied on high-throughput TCR beta sequencing. Donor age, sex, ethnicity and CMV serostatus were compiled together with the repertoire data. A later genetic analysis used genome-wide SNP genotypes for about 55% of the 666 donors, treating that subset as a discovery cohort. Every discovery cohort repertoire had been produced on one sequencing platform. HLA typing included class I and class II loci at four-digit resolution. Typing coverage differed by locus: A, B, C, DRB1 and DQB1 were typed in about 629-640 donors, DQA1 in roughly 500, DPA1 in approximately 600, and DPB1 in around 490. Roughly 5 DR-DQ haplotypes were handled as single units for association and clustering, since linkage in the cohort was strong. Among under 450 genotyped donors of the cohort, an average of 235,054 unique TCR beta nucleotide sequences were sequenced per donor, roughly a sixth of them non-productive. General study outcomes and caveats: A further reported finding was that TCR beta sequences accurately predicted the HLA-A and HLA-B alleles for most subjects in the first cohort. The only immune exposure information available for the cohort was CMV serostatus. Across donors, most TCR sequences were observed very rarely, whereas some public TCRs were present in many individuals. Some IMGT-functional V segments, including TRBV6-2 and TRBV6-3, could not be distinguished by the 87-base-pair reads and were therefore excluded. In a later analysis, HLA-associated TCR beta chains showed more clonal expansion and lower generation probabilities than non-associated chains that were equally common. In a later analysis, most CMV-associated TCR beta chains were found to appear HLA-restricted, with HLA associations seemingly driven largely by CMV exposure. Broadly in line with IMGT annotations, most TCR beta V segments showed up in productive rearrangements about 90% or about 30% of the time in an earlier analysis of several hundred of the donors. HLA typing was unavailable for some donors at each locus, so association tests used only the typed subset. Linkage disequilibrium might explain the correlated functional status among segregating V segments, but an unknown experimental factor could not be ruled out. In a later analysis, the rate of TCR association differed among HLA loci, with DRB1 alleles having the most associated TCRs and HLA-C alleles having the fewest. A later genetic analysis associated a missense DCLRE1C variant with V-gene and J-gene trimming of TCR beta chains, and an independent cohort replicated the association. Only TCR beta chains were sequenced in this cohort, and the absence of alpha or paired-chain data limited detectable features. Because counts were too low, roughly 17 rarely observed V segments, including chromosome 9 orphons, were left out of the earlier analysis of 587 of the donors. Assigning TCR associations to individual alleles was difficult when HLA alleles, especially DR and DQ, strongly co-occurred. A cluster of highly shared sequence variants was judged likely to be a technical artifact of the sequencing pipeline. The classifier was reported to diagnose cytomegalovirus status with high specificity and sensitivity in both the original and validation cohorts. In a later genetic analysis, fewer N-insertions in productive TCRs were reported among donors in an Asian-associated ancestry cluster than the roughly 640-donor mean. It was suggested by the authors that the approach could potentially be generalized to other disease states and immunological phenotypes. Sequencing depth was assumed to be roughly uniform across donors in the presence/absence analyses, though that assumption may not hold. At a false discovery rate of 0.05, a later analysis linked 15,000 to 20,000 TCR beta sequences to specific HLA alleles. The study gave a list of about 150 TCR beta chains associated with cytomegalovirus. In a later analysis, several top co-occurrence clusters were reported to appear linked to parvovirus B19, influenza, CMV and Epstein-Barr virus. In vitro tests confirmed that three of the cytomegalovirus-associated TCR beta chains recognize cytomegalovirus antigens.

The cohort was made up of several hundred healthy bone marrow donors. At the time of sampling, all cohort members were nominally healthy, though unrecorded immune exposures were likely present. The donor was CMV seronegative and belonged to the group of under 400 seronegative cohort members. A peripheral blood sample was collected from each donor, and TCR beta sequencing was performed on peripheral blood mononuclear cells. Genomic DNA was extracted from the blood cell samples with the Qiagen DNeasy Blood Extraction Kit. Comments on this clone: This clone's antigen is unknown. No quality values exist for individual bases; no much larger clone is one base distant.

The CDR3 sequence holds 14 residues, the cysteine and phenylalanine included. The CDR3 DNA has 42 bases and is translated from base 1. CDR1 and CDR2 are read off the germline V gene as MNHEY and SVGAGI. V is clipped by 11 bases and J by 0 bases, and the sequence between their germline boundaries is 14 bases long. The library was generated by the immunoSEQ multiplex PCR assay. For the multiplex PCR, a mixture combining 60 forward primers for TCR Vbeta segments and 13 reverse primers for TCR Jbeta segments was used. The CDR3 region of rearranged TCR beta genes was amplified from genomic DNA with a multiplex PCR assay. The Illumina HiSeq System was used to sequence the amplified TCR beta libraries as 87-base-pair reads. In the paper's pipeline: Across the 600 to 700 repertoires, a later analysis counted tens of millions of unique TCR beta chains, roughly 11 million of which were shared by at least two donors. Raw reads were error-corrected and collapsed into unique sequences with a nearest-neighbor algorithm that merged closely related sequences to remove PCR and sequencing errors. Alignment of CDR3 sequences to IMGT reference sequences was used to assign V, D and J gene segments. Each retained sequence needed at least a six-nucleotide match to both a V gene segment and a J gene segment. A rearrangement counted as productive if the CDR3 had no stop codons and remained in frame with V and J, and every other rearrangement counted as non-productive. CDR3 was defined by IMGT convention, running from the second conserved V-encoded cysteine to the conserved J-encoded phenylalanine. Sequences without an unambiguous match to a single V gene segment were excluded from the earlier analysis of a few hundred of the donors. In an earlier analysis of about 590 of the donors, a V segment was called functional when productive rearrangements were above 56.7%, and segregating when the standard deviation between donors exceeded 5%. To diagnose cytomegalovirus status from the catalog of TCR beta chain sequences, a statistical classification framework was built. V and J gene assignment, in a later analysis, came from comparing TCR nucleotide sequences with IMGT/GENE-DB human TR gene sequences. Using the TCRdist pipeline, a later analysis assigned CDR3 sequences along with most-parsimonious VDJ recombination scenarios. In a later analysis, each TCR beta chain was defined by its CDR3 amino acid sequence together with its V-gene family, and reads lacking a unique V-gene family were excluded. In a later analysis, 550 to 650 highly shared, low-generation-probability nucleotide sequences were removed to address suspected cross-contamination and a sequencing artifact. A later analysis calculated a clonal expansion index for each public chain from normalized within-repertoire ranks of inferred template counts. A later analysis computed generation probabilities with a VDJ recombination model fitted to out-of-frame rearrangements, and checked the results against IGoR. Hypergeometric tests were used in a later analysis to score TCR-TCR, TCR-HLA and TCR-CMV co-occurrence, with a repertoire-size bias correction applied to the TCR pairs. False discovery rates were estimated in a later analysis by permuting HLA or CMV assignments 20 times. In a later analysis, co-occurring TCRs were grouped using DBSCAN, with TCRdist sequence similarity added in when clustering inside HLA-allele-positive subsets. For co-occurrence clustering, repertoires with fewer than 30,000 or more than 120,000 public chains were excluded, along with about five repertoires with anomalous nucleotide sharing. As stored in TCRdb, this immuneACCESS dataset retains in-frame rearrangements with V and J assigned. A fraction of the clones does not appear; measured against another copy, unresolved V genes explain less than half of the discrepancy, and the remainder lacks a known reason. That table supplies the V and J calls and clone size; D and trimming were determined from the DNA. A total of around 140,000 clones appear in this sample, roughly 74% of them only once. About 3.1% of the sample lies in the top ten.

The chain employs TRBV6-5 and TRBJ1-3; no D gene is confidently identified. The clonotype comes from a man aged 35 to 55 in good health and CMV-seronegative. Material: PBMCs. The CDR3 amino acid sequence is: CAAKEGSSGNTIYF. Read as DNA, the sequence is TGTGCCGCAAAAGAGGGATCCTCTGGAAACACCATATATTTT.